This TCR beta chain was documented in a study of HIV-infected patients and healthy controls. The ends lost 4 bases at V and 15 bases at J; junction bases unmatched: 12. Per germline, CDR1 SNHLY and CDR2 FYNNEI. This CDR3 contains 13 residues. This clonotype was seen repeatedly, ten times or more. TCRdb recomputed calls from the 5' RACE reads with MiXCR, one row per CDR3 protein. The repertoire holds roughly 68,000 distinct CDR3 sequences, with less than 20% as singletons. This clonotype was obtained from a human donor in good health. Input material: CD4+ T cells from blood. V is TRBV2 and J is TRBJ1-5; 7 nucleotides line up with TRBD1. As DNA, the CDR3 is TGTGCCAGCAGTGGACAGGGTAGAATTGGGCGGCATTTT. This translates into CASSGQGRIGRHF. The whole variable domain, remainder taken from reference TRBV2 and TRBJ1-5, is EPEVTQTPSHQVTQMGQEVILRCVPISNHLYFYWYRQILGQKVEFLVSFYNNEISEKSEIFDDQFSVERPDGSNFTLKIRSTKLEDSAMYFCASSGQGRIGRHFGDGTRLSIL.